Following are 28 T cell receptor beta chains from one sample sequenced in a study of blood T cells in healthy people across ages. Together with a sample-barcoded 5' primer, a J-beta primer mix was included in a second PCR lasting roughly 7 to 11 cycles. MiXCR was run by TCRdb on the 5' RACE reads, yielding one entry per CDR3 protein. The sample includes about 800,000 distinct CDR3 sequences, more than 20% of them seen just once. These records were also assigned to another study, of T cells of mothers and their children.

What was sequenced was blood. These receptors were collected from a boy between 10 and 17 years old in good health.

V gene TRBV28 combines with J gene TRBJ2-1; 7 bases map to TRBD1. V shed 3 bases, J shed 8 bases, and the junction held 4 bases outside the gene matches. Germline V gene data show CDR1 as MDHEN and CDR2 as SYDVKM. The CDR3 length is 13 residues. For the CDR3, the DNA is TGTGCCAGCAGTTTCGGCAGGGGGTATGAGCAGTTCTTC. It specifies CASSFGRGYEQFF.

The chain recombines TRBV28 with TRBJ2-6; TRBD1 agrees at 7 bases. The CDR3 contains 19 residues. The V gene end was trimmed by 4 bases and the J gene end by 0 bases; junction bases not matched to a gene: 12. Germline assignment: CDR1 MDHEN and CDR2 SYDVKM. CDR3 sequence reads: CASSYLTGQRHSGANVLTF. In nucleotides, the CDR3 is TGTGCCAGCAGTTATCTCACGGGACAGCGGCACTCTGGGGCCAACGTCCTGACTTTC.

The J gene is TRBJ2-2, the V gene TRBV12-3 or TRBV12-4; possibly TRBD1 or TRBD2 for D (5 bases each). The V end lost 8 bases, the J end lost 6 bases, and 16 bases lay between the germline ends. This CDR3 contains 14 residues. CDR3 in DNA: TGTGCCAGCGGGGCGAGTGGGGACGCCGGGGAGCTGTTTTTT. The encoded protein is CASGASGDAGELFF.

The chain is built from TRBV7-9 and TRBJ2-7; D is ambiguous. Germline lookup yields CDR1 SEHNR and CDR2 FQNEAQ (reference sequence). The V gene lost 6 bases and the J gene lost 4 bases, with 22 bases spanning the gap. The CDR3 covers 16 residues. CDR3 bases: TGTGCCAGCAGTTCACAACATGATCCTAATCTTTACGAGCAGTACTTC. This codes for CASSSQHDPNLYEQYF.

This clonotype occurred a few times. The chain combines TRBV12-3 or TRBV12-4 with TRBJ2-7; 11 nucleotides match TRBD2. J gave up 7 bases and V 4 bases, and 12 bases lay outside the gene matches. The CDR3 is 16 amino acids. Here the CDR3 reads CASSSHRGLAGGEQYF. The CDR3 DNA follows: TGTGCCAGCAGTTCTCATAGAGGACTAGCGGGCGGAGAGCAGTACTTC.

This clonotype was seen a few times. This rearrangement joins TRBV7-3 to TRBJ2-3; TRBD2 agrees at 9 bases. Trimming cost V 3 bases and J 6 bases; bases outside gene matches: 7. Germline CDR1 is SGHTA and CDR2 is FQGTGA. The CDR3 sequence is 15 residues long. The CDR3 DNA sequence: TGTGCCAGCAGCTTTCTCGGACTAGCGAGGGATACGCAGTATTTT. Its protein is CASSFLGLARDTQYF.

The chain links TRBV6-5 to TRBJ2-7; 10 bases are a match to TRBD2. After removal of 5 bases from V and 1 base from J, the junction contained 5 bases not matched to a gene. Germline V gives CDR1 MNHEY, CDR2 SVGAGI. This CDR3 contains 15 residues. CDR3 region: CASSPYSGRSYEQYF. CDR3 sequence (DNA): TGTGCCAGCAGTCCCTATAGCGGGAGGTCCTACGAGCAGTACTTC.

The chain couples TRBV18 to TRBJ2-5, with D possibly being TRBD1 or TRBD2 (5 bases each). This CDR3 region has 15 residues. Trimming removed 0 bases at V and 5 bases at J, with 13 bases between. The germline V gene has CDR1 KGHSH and CDR2 LQKENI. CDR3 protein: CASSPPMGRGETQYF. CDR3 coding DNA: TGTGCCAGCTCACCACCGATGGGGCGCGGGGAGACCCAGTACTTC.

The chain is built from TRBV5-1 and TRBJ1-4; TRBD1 matches 9 bases. Germline V lookup: CDR1 SGHRS, CDR2 YFSETQ. With 4 bases clipped from V and 2 bases from J, the junction kept 6 bases outside the gene matches. There are 16 residues in the CDR3. The CDR3, as DNA: TGCGCCAGCAGCCCGGGGGACAGGGAGACTAATGAAAAACTGTTTTTT. This sequence encodes CASSPGDRETNEKLFF.

This clonotype has just a few counts. This chain links TRBV20-1 with TRBJ2-5; 11 positions agree with TRBD2. The DNA end favors TRBJ2-7, so the J call may be wrong. The CDR3 runs 17 residues. Germline V gene sequence: CDR1 DFQATT, CDR2 SNEGSKA (reference sequence). In nucleotides, the CDR3 is TGCAGTGCTAGGGGGGGGGTCACTAGCGGGAGTCAGGACGAGCAGTACTTC. Its translation: CSARGGVTSGSQDEQYF.

Only a few counts were recorded for this clonotype. The chain has TRBV20-1 and TRBJ2-5; D not certain. The J call is in doubt because the DNA end fits TRBJ2-7 better. CDR3 size: 14 residues. Germline V gene data show CDR1 as DFQATT and CDR2 as SNEGSKA (reference sequence). DNA of the CDR3: TGCAGTGCTAGATACCAGAAGAGCTCCTACGAGCAGTACTTC. Translated: CSARYQKSSYEQYF.

In its sample, this clonotype was seen once. An end of the junction does not agree with germline; a read error may underlie this. This sequence joins TRBV6-6 and TRBJ1-1; D unresolved. CDR3 length: 12 amino acids. In germline, CDR1 is MNHNY, CDR2 SVGAGI (reference sequence). CDR3 DNA: TGTGCCAGCAGTTACAGCCAGGCTGAAGCTTGCTTT. Its translation: CASSYSQAEACF.

This clonotype was detected a few times. This sequence joins TRBV20-1 and TRBJ1-2; D not certain. The germline V gene has CDR1 DFQATT and CDR2 SNEGSKA (reference sequence). The CDR3 is 13 amino acids. V was trimmed by 3 bases and J by 8 bases, leaving 16 bases between them. The CDR3 DNA is TGCAGTGCTAGGACGGCACTACCGGGCGGCTACACCTTC. It encodes CSARTALPGGYTF.

There are a few counts of this clonotype. The rearrangement uses TRBV6-6 and TRBJ2-6; TRBD2 matches 12 bases. V was clipped by 6 bases and J by 0 bases; unmatched bases: 3. CDR3 length: 17 residues. Per germline, CDR1 MNHNY and CDR2 SVGAGI (reference sequence). Here the CDR3 DNA reads TGTGCCAGCAGGAGACTAGCGGGGGCCTCTGGGGCCAACGTCCTGACTTTC. It specifies CASRRLAGASGANVLTF.

The chain combines TRBV6-5 with TRBJ2-1; D is perhaps TRBD1 or TRBD2 (5 bases each). The germline V gene has CDR1 MNHEY and CDR2 SVGAGI. Trimming pared 0 bases from V and 4 bases from J, leaving 22 bases between. The CDR3 extends over 19 amino acids. CDR3 sequence reads: CASSYSSLASPKGYNEQFF. The CDR3 DNA follows: TGTGCCAGCAGTTACTCCTCGCTAGCAAGTCCCAAGGGGTACAATGAGCAGTTCTTC.

The rearrangement links TRBV24-1 to TRBJ2-3, with a tentative D call TRBD1 (6 bases). Germline CDR1 is KGHDR and CDR2 is SFDVKD. V lost 4 bases, J lost 1 base, and 11 bases lay in between. The CDR3 contains 15 residues. DNA for the CDR3: TGTGCCACCAGTGAGGCGACAGGAGGCACAGATACGCAGTATTTT. It yields the protein CATSEATGGTDTQYF.

The chain combines TRBV20-1 with TRBJ1-2; D gene ambiguous. The germline V gene encodes CDR1 DFQATT and CDR2 SNEGSKA (reference sequence). V lost 5 bases, J lost 1 base, and 11 bases lay in between. The CDR3 runs 13 residues. The CDR3 spells CSARGYLNYGYTF. CDR3 DNA sequence: TGCAGTGCTCGGGGTTACCTTAACTATGGCTACACCTTC.

This clonotype was detected only a few times. J is TRBJ1-1 and V is TRBV20-1; D ambiguous. V was clipped by 0 bases and J by 3 bases, with 14 bases between them. Per germline, CDR1 DFQATT and CDR2 SNEGSKA (reference sequence). The CDR3 is made up of 15 amino acids. The CDR3 nucleotides are TGCAGTGCTAGAGACGAATTTATTATTTACACTGAAGCTTTCTTT. Encoded protein: CSARDEFIIYTEAFF.

Only a few counts were recorded for this clonotype. The rearrangement uses TRBV7-2 and TRBJ2-1; D is perhaps TRBD1 or TRBD2 (6 bases each). This CDR3 has 15 residues. Trimming removed 4 bases at V and 8 bases at J, with 18 bases between. The germline V gene encodes CDR1 SGHTA and CDR2 FQGNSA. The CDR3 coding sequence is TGTGCCAGCAGCTGTGGGGGGCCCGTTCGGGATGAGCAGTTCTTC. Translating it yields CASSCGGPVRDEQFF.

The V and J genes are TRBV7-9 and TRBJ1-1, with D possibly matching TRBD1 (6 bases). From germline, CDR1 is SEHNR and CDR2 FQNEAQ (reference sequence). The CDR3 sequence is 15 residues long. The ends were cut back, 7 bases at V and 1 base at J, with 16 bases in the middle. The CDR3 spells CASNGGGEGNTEAFF. The CDR3 DNA sequence: TGTGCCAGCAACGGGGGGGGCGAGGGGAACACTGAAGCTTTCTTT.

This clonotype was seen a few times. V gene TRBV27 combines with J gene TRBJ1-2; D perhaps matches TRBD1 (6 bases). The V gene's germline CDR1 is MNHEY and CDR2 SMNVEV (reference sequence). This CDR3 region has 16 residues. The V end lost 3 bases, the J end lost 4 bases, and 18 bases lay between the germline ends. The CDR3 DNA reads as TGTGCCAGCAGTTTTTCCCCGGGGCAGGGGCTCTATGGCTACACCTTC. This gives the protein CASSFSPGQGLYGYTF.

This clonotype was seen a handful of times. The chain uses TRBV9 and TRBJ2-5; possibly TRBD2 for D (5 bases). The V gene's germline CDR1 is SGDLS and CDR2 YYNGEE. CDR3 length equals 12 residues. V was pared by 4 bases and J by 5 bases, with 9 bases between. The CDR3 bases are TGTGCCAGCAGCACAAGAGGGGAGACCCAGTACTTC. This translates into CASSTRGETQYF.

V usage is TRBV29-1 and J usage is TRBJ2-5; possible D gene TRBD1, 6 bases. This CDR3 contains 12 residues. The germline V and J ends were trimmed by 7 bases and 0 bases, with 9 bases remaining between them. Germline CDR1 and CDR2: SQVTM and ANQGSEA. This chain's CDR3 is CSDRQDQETQYF. The CDR3 DNA follows: TGCAGCGACAGACAGGACCAAGAGACCCAGTACTTC.

V gene TRBV2 combines with J gene TRBJ2-5, with D uncertain. Germline lookup yields CDR1 SNHLY and CDR2 FYNNEI. There are 12 residues in the CDR3. Trimming removed 8 bases from V and 0 bases from J, with 7 bases in between. The CDR3 coding sequence is TGTGCCAGCGTGGAAAACCAAGAGACCCAGTACTTC. It translates to CASVENQETQYF.

This chain connects TRBV14 to TRBJ2-5; D uncertain. The V gene lost 2 bases and the J gene lost 1 base, with 8 bases spanning the gap. There are 14 residues in the CDR3. Germline values: CDR1 SGHDN, CDR2 FVKESK. The CDR3: CASSQYFFQETQYF. The CDR3 coding sequence is TGTGCCAGCAGCCAATACTTCTTCCAAGAGACCCAGTACTTC.

The chain links TRBV6-1 to TRBJ1-1, with D possibly being TRBD1 (5 bases). Trimming stripped 2 bases from V and 6 bases from J, with 13 bases between. This CDR3 contains 14 residues. Germline V gene sequence: CDR1 MNHNS, CDR2 SASEGT. The CDR3 nucleotides are TGTGCCAGCAGTGAAAGGTCCGGGGCATCTGAAGCTTTCTTT. Its translation is CASSERSGASEAFF.

This clonotype was seen more than once but under ten times. The chain recombines TRBV7-2 with TRBJ2-3; 7 nucleotides line up with TRBD2. Trimming at V came to 3 bases and at J to 0 bases, leaving 3 bases not matched to a gene. The CDR3 runs 15 residues. Germline V gene lookup returns CDR1 SGHTA and CDR2 FQGNSA. CDR3 DNA: TGTGCCAGCAGCTTTGCTAGCGGAAGCACAGATACGCAGTATTTT. As protein: CASSFASGSTDTQYF. The full variable domain, in which reference TRBV7-2 and TRBJ2-3 provide the parts outside the CDR3, is GAGVSQSPSNKVTEKGKDVELRCDPISGHTALYWYRQSLGQGLEFLIYFQGNSAPDKSGLPSDRFSAERTGGSVSTLTIQRTQQEDSAVYLCASSFASGSTDTQYFGPGTRLTVL.

This chain uses TRBV18 with TRBJ2-1; D perhaps matches TRBD2 (6 bases). The CDR3 spans 15 residues. In germline, CDR1 is KGHSH, CDR2 LQKENI. Trimming pared 2 bases from V and 4 bases from J, leaving 12 bases between. The CDR3 loop reads CASSPNGGNYNEQFF. The CDR3 DNA follows: TGTGCCAGCTCACCAAATGGCGGGAATTACAATGAGCAGTTCTTC.